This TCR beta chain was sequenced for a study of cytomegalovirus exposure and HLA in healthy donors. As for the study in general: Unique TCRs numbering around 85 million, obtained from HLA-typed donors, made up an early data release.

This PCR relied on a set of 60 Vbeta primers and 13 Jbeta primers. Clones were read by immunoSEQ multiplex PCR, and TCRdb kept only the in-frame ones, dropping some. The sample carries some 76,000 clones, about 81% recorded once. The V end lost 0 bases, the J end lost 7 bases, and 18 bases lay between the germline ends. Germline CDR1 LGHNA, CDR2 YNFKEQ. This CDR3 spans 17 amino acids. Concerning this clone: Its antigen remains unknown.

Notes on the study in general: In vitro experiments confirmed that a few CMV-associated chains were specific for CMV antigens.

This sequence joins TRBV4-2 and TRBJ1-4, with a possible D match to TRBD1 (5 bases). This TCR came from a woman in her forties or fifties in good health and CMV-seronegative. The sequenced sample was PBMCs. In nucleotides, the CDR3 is TGTGCCAGCAGCCAAGAATACAGTCTGGGAAGGGGTGAAAAACTGTTTTTT. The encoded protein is CASSQEYSLGRGEKLFF.